A single sample gave rise to the 9 T cell receptor beta chains below, sequenced in a study of response to subunit inactivated influenza vaccine. TCRdb re-derived calls from the RT-PCR reads in MiXCR, one entry per CDR3 protein. The sample gives around 530,000 distinct CDR3 sequences, approximately 12% of which show up once; roughly 10% is in the top ten. Sequencing used PBMCs from blood, obtained on the day of vaccination. Every receptor here comes from a man in his fifties or sixties who received an inactivated influenza vaccine.

This clonotype was detected a few times. The J gene is TRBJ2-5, the V gene TRBV29-1, with D perhaps TRBD2 (5 bases). Germline V gene data show CDR1 as SQVTM and CDR2 as ANQGSEA. The CDR3 runs 13 residues. The V and J ends lost 4 bases and 5 bases respectively, with 14 bases between them. The CDR3 DNA follows: TGCAGCGTTGGAAGCGGCCGGCTCGAGACCCAGTACTTC. Protein: CSVGSGRLETQYF.

The chain employs TRBV11-1 and TRBJ2-3, with D possibly being TRBD2 (5 bases). The CDR3 length is 18 residues. Trimming took 6 bases from V and 3 from J, leaving 25 bases between them. Germline CDR1 and CDR2: SGHAT and FQDESV (reference sequence). The CDR3 DNA reads as TGTGCCAGCAGGGACGCCCGGGGATCCCACATAGCGACAGATACGCAGTATTTT. Amino acid sequence: CASRDARGSHIATDTQYF. Combining the CDR3 with reference TRBV11-1 and TRBJ2-3 gives the whole variable domain EAEVAQSPRYKITEKSQAVAFWCDPISGHATLYWYRQILGQGPELLVQFQDESVVDDSQLPKDRFSAERLKGVDSTLKIQPAELGDSAMYLCASRDARGSHIATDTQYFGPGTRLTVL.

The chain couples TRBV6-6 to TRBJ2-3; weak D call: TRBD2 (5 bases). The CDR3 spans 13 residues. CDR1 and CDR2 from the germline V gene are MNHNY and SVGAGI (reference sequence). V shed 2 bases and J shed 2 bases, with 5 bases lying between them. DNA for the CDR3: TGTGCCAGCAGTTACCTAGCCACAGATACGCAGTATTTT. It translates to CASSYLATDTQYF.

The chain is built from TRBV7-8 and TRBJ2-1; 12 bases line up with TRBD2. The CDR3 extends over 17 amino acids. The germline V gene encodes CDR1 SGHVS and CDR2 FQNEAQ. With 2 bases clipped from V and 0 bases from J, the junction kept 2 bases outside the gene matches. The CDR3 sequence is CASSLWTSGISYNEQFF. CDR3 DNA: TGTGCCAGCAGCTTATGGACTAGCGGGATCTCCTACAATGAGCAGTTCTTC.

This clonotype was counted a few times. The chain joins TRBV15 to TRBJ1-4, with a weak D call TRBD1 (5 bases). This CDR3 contains 13 residues. Germline CDR1 LNHNV, CDR2 YYDKDF (reference sequence). With 5 bases removed from V and 7 bases from J, the gap between germline ends came to 11 bases. CDR3 protein: CATSGTGAEKLFF. CDR3 bases: TGTGCCACCAGCGGAACCGGGGCTGAAAAACTGTTTTTT. Full variable domain (missing parts from reference TRBV15 and TRBJ1-4): DAMVIQNPRYQVTQFGKPVTLSCSQTLNHNVMYWYQQKSSQAPKLLFHYYDKDFNNEADTPDNFQSRRPNTSFCFLDIRSPGLGDTAMYLCATSGTGAEKLFFGSGTQLSVL.

The V gene is TRBV11-1, the J gene TRBJ1-3, with 10 bases fitting TRBD1. The CDR3 is made up of 19 amino acids. CDR1 and CDR2 (germline): SGHAT, FQDESV (reference sequence). The junction had 11 bases not matched to a gene; V was cut back by 3 bases and J by 0 bases. The CDR3 loop is CASSFFTGTGDRSGNTIYF. The CDR3 coding sequence is TGTGCCAGCAGCTTTTTTACCGGGACAGGGGATCGCTCTGGAAACACCATATATTTT.

This clonotype appeared a few times. This chain joins TRBV20-1 and TRBJ1-5; a weak D match, TRBD1 (6 bases). The CDR3 spans 14 residues. Germline V CDR1 and CDR2: DFQATT, SNEGSKA (reference sequence). V was clipped by 0 bases and J by 7 bases, with 13 bases between them. CDR3 bases: TGCAGTGCTAGAGATGAACAGGGAGGCCAGCCCCAGCATTTT. Its protein is CSARDEQGGQPQHF.

This clonotype came up a few times. The chain links TRBV6-1 to TRBJ1-2; 10 nucleotides match TRBD1. The CDR3 covers 15 residues. CDR1 MNHNS and CDR2 SASEGT come from the germline V gene. The ends lost 6 bases at V and 5 bases at J; junction bases unmatched: 9. The CDR3: CASSRADRGKYGYTF. CDR3 bases: TGTGCCAGCAGCCGAGCGGACAGGGGGAAATATGGCTACACCTTC.

The genes are TRBV29-1 and TRBJ2-2, with TRBD2 matching 7 bases. Germline CDR1 and CDR2: SQVTM and ANQGSEA. CDR3 length: 14 residues. The V segment lost 7 bases and the J segment 1 base; nucleotides outside the gene matches: 6. CDR3 nucleotide sequence: TGCAGCGCCGGGGGAGGGGAGAACACCGGGGAGCTGTTTTTT. As protein: CSAGGGENTGELFF.